This TCR beta chain was found in a study of blood T cell repertoires in COVID-19. Turning to the study itself: Samples came from the United States, Italy and Spain, spanning acute and convalescent COVID-19. In each case, the material was cDNA or gDNA derived from T cells, B-cell-depleted T cells, or PBMCs.

The CDR3 has 15 residues. Germline CDR1 reads MNHEY; CDR2 reads SVGAGI. V was trimmed by 6 bases and J by 3 bases, leaving 16 bases between them. As processed by the authors: Amplifying reference gene primers gave estimates of nucleated cell counts. Assay: immunoSEQ multiplex PCR; the TCRdb copy retains only in-frame clones and omits some. V, J and clone size were drawn from that table, and D and trimming were deduced from the DNA. The sample shows some 150,000 clones, around 86% of them seen only once. This TCR was recovered from a woman of 80 years or more in a cohort sampled during active or convalescent COVID-19. The sample taken for sequencing was peripheral blood. V usage is TRBV6-5 and J usage is TRBJ2-3; maybe TRBD2 (6 bases). This chain's CDR3 is CASSSPAGGTDTQYF. The CDR3 DNA sequence: TGTGCCAGCAGCTCCCCCGCCGGGGGAACAGATACGCAGTATTTT.